A single sample is the source of the 15 T cell receptor beta chains below, sequenced in a study of tumor-infiltrating lymphocytes in primary liver carcinoma. The template, roughly 510 ng total RNA, yielded TCR beta cDNA made with a constant-region primer. What produced the TCR beta libraries was three nested multiplex PCR rounds using slightly modified ARM-PCR. With TRBV1-TRBV30 forward primers and a C-beta reverse primer, the first two PCR rounds were run for approximately 10 cycles each. TCRdb re-analysed the multiplex PCR reads in MiXCR, keeping a single row per CDR3 protein. The sample consists of roughly 200,000 distinct CDR3 sequences, about 85% of them appearing once. Both RNA and DNA were isolated together from roughly 20-30 mg of bulk tissue that had not been sorted. Specimen: tumor tissue from primary liver carcinoma. All receptors derive from a man in his forties or fifties with primary liver carcinoma and hepatitis B virus infection.

Here the CDR3 DNA reads TGTGCCAGCAGTTTAAATGGGATTGGTGAAAAACTGTTTTTT. It encodes CASSLNGIGEKLFF. The rearrangement uses TRBV12-3 or TRBV12-4 and TRBJ1-4, with unresolved D. CDR3 length: 14 amino acids. The ends were cut back, 2 bases at V and 7 bases at J, with 11 bases in the middle.

On this clonotype itself: In this CDR3 the conserved last residue, phenylalanine or tryptophan, is missing, so a read error is likely. This chain joins TRBV5-6 and TRBJ1-5, with 10 bases identical to TRBD1. The length of the CDR3 is 14 residues. V dropped 6 bases and J dropped 6; count of bases not matched to a gene: 6. In germline, CDR1 is SGHDT, CDR2 YYEEEE. Written as DNA, the CDR3 is TGTGCCAGCATCTACGGACAGGGGGGTCAGCCCCAGCATCTT. Protein product: CASIYGQGGQPQHL.

Comments on this clonotype: One end of the junction does not line up with germline, which may come from a read error. The genes are TRBV7-8 and TRBJ1-4; D remains unclear. The germline V gene encodes CDR1 SGHVS and CDR2 FQNEAQ. There are 14 residues in the CDR3. CDR3 coding DNA: TGTACCAGCAGCTTATGGCGAGGAAATGAAAAACTGTTGTTT. Amino acid sequence: CTSSLWRGNEKLLF.

As for this clonotype: Germline is not matched at one junction end, which may reflect a read error. The V gene is TRBV12-3 or TRBV12-4, the J gene TRBJ2-7; 10 bases match TRBD1. The length of the CDR3 is 15 residues. CDR3 coding DNA: TGTGCCAGCAAACCGGGACAGGGGATCACCTACGTGCAGTACTTC. Translating gives CASKPGQGITYVQYF.

Regarding this clonotype: The CDR3 does not end in the conserved phenylalanine or tryptophan, so this is likely a read error. No DNA is shown, since the ends of the CDR3 on it are uncertain; the CDR3 is the one TCRdb lists. The rearrangement links TRBV11-2 to TRBJ1-4; the table gives TRBD1 as D, unverified against the DNA. The germline CDR1 and CDR2 sequences are SGHAT and FQNNGV. The CDR3 region is 15 residues in length, termini included. This CDR3 is CASSLDPTGVEKLFL.

On this clonotype: At one boundary the junction diverges from the germline segment, which might be a read error. The rearrangement links TRBV11-2 to TRBJ1-5; D might be TRBD1 (5 bases). Germline assignment: CDR1 SGHAT and CDR2 FQNNGV. The CDR3 spans 13 residues. The CDR3 spells CTSSLRGDHPQDF. Written as DNA, the CDR3 is TGTACCAGCAGCTTAAGGGGCGATCACCCCCAGGATTTT.

On this clonotype itself: The CDR3 carries no conserved terminal phenylalanine or tryptophan, so it likely arises from a read error. The DNA is left out, because the CDR3 cannot be placed on it with certainty; the CDR3 is given as TCRdb lists it. J is TRBJ2-1 and V is TRBV14; TRBD2, the table's D call, was not compared with the DNA. The germline CDR1 and CDR2 sequences are SGHDN and FVKESK. The CDR3 totals 16 residues, both ends included. This CDR3 reads CASSAVAGWVNNEQLL.

This clonotype has more than one count but fewer than ten. The junction differs from germline at one of its ends, possibly a read error. The gene calls are TRBV29-1 and TRBJ1-5; the D gene is possibly TRBD1 (6 bases). The CDR3 length is 13 residues. Germline CDR1 is SQVTM and CDR2 is ANQGSEA. The CDR3 is CSVVGQINQSQHF. The CDR3, as DNA: TGTAGCGTTGTCGGACAGATTAATCAGTCCCAGCATTTT. Using reference TRBV29-1 and TRBJ1-5 for the parts outside the CDR3, the full variable domain is SAVISQKPSRDICQRGTSLTIQCQVDSQVTMMFWYRQQPGQSLTLIATANQGSEATYESGFVIDKFPISRPNLTFSTLTVSNMSPEDSSIYLCSVVGQINQSQHFGDGTRLSIL.

In regard to this clonotype: One end of the junction is discordant with germline, which a read error may explain. This sequence joins TRBV6-6 and TRBJ2-2; TRBD1 is a possible D gene (8 bases). Germline CDR1 and CDR2: MNHNY and SVGAGI (reference sequence). There are 15 residues in the CDR3. The CDR3 nucleotides are TGTGTCAACACTACAGGGGGGGCGAACACTGGGGAGCTGTTTTTT. Translated, it gives CVNTTGGANTGELFF.

Points on this clonotype: One end of the junction does not line up with germline, which may come from a read error. The gene calls are TRBV6-2 or TRBV6-3 and TRBJ2-7; D remains ambiguous. CDR1 and CDR2 from the germline V gene are MNHEY and SVGEGT. The CDR3 has 14 residues. CDR3 protein: CASSYSSISYEHHF. CDR3 DNA: TGTGCCAGCAGTTACTCCTCCATCTCCTACGAGCATCACTTC.

Judged by abundance, this clonotype is medium-sized. The V call is TRBV4-3, the J call TRBJ2-3, with no clear D. CDR3 length: 14 residues. Between the trimmed V and J ends, which lost 0 bases and 1 base, there was a span of 5 bases. From germline, CDR1 is LGHNA and CDR2 YSLEER. CDR3 protein: CASSQDHGTDTQYF. In DNA form, the CDR3 reads TGCGCCAGCAGCCAAGATCACGGCACAGATACGCAGTATTTT.

A note on this clonotype: One end of the junction varies from germline; a read error may be responsible. The chain combines TRBV5-5 with TRBJ2-3, with TRBD1 identical over 8 bases. Germline CDR1 is SGHKS and CDR2 is YYEKEE (reference sequence). This CDR3 is built from 16 residues. DNA of the CDR3: TGTGCCAGCAGCTTGTACGCTGGGACAGGCACAGATGCGCAGTATTTT. Translated: CASSLYAGTGTDAQYF.

This clonotype was counted many times. The genes are TRBV7-8 and TRBJ2-5, with D hard to call. The CDR3 contains 15 residues. V was shortened by 5 bases and J by 1 base, with 14 bases between the two germline ends. CDR1 is SGHVS and CDR2 is FQNEAQ in the germline V gene. The DNA for the CDR3 is TGTGCCAGCAGCCAAGTACTAACTTCCCAAGAGACCCAGTACTTC. Encoded protein: CASSQVLTSQETQYF.

This clonotype was counted a single time. The junction and the germline gene differ at one end; a read error may be behind it. The chain recombines TRBV6-2 or TRBV6-3 with TRBJ2-7; 7 positions agree with TRBD2. CDR3 size: 13 residues. Germline CDR1 reads MNHEY; CDR2 reads SVGEGT. The CDR3 DNA is TGTGTCAGCAGTTACGGACTAGTAACCGAGGAGTACTTC. Protein sequence: CVSSYGLVTEEYF.

With respect to this clonotype: The CDR3 end shows no conserved phenylalanine or tryptophan, and so a read error is likely. This sequence joins TRBV10-2 and TRBJ2-2; D is perhaps TRBD1 or TRBD2 (5 bases each). The CDR3 length is 13 residues. Per the germline V gene, CDR1 is WSHSY and CDR2 is SAAADI. The CDR3 DNA follows: TGCGCCAGCAGGACCTTAGGGACCGGGGAACTGTTTTTA. It translates to CASRTLGTGELFL.